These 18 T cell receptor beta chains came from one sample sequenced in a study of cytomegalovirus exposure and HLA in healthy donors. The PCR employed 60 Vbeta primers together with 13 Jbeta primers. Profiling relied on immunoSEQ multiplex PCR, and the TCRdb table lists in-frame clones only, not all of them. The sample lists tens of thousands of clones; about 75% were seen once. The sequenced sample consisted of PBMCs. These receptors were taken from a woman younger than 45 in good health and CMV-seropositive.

The CDR3, as DNA: TGTGCCAGCAGTTTAAAGGGACAGGGGGCCGGGGATACGCAGTATTTT. This codes for CASSLKGQGAGDTQYF. The chain combines TRBV27 with TRBJ2-3, with 12 nucleotides matching TRBD1. V trimming: 2 bases; J trimming: 6 bases; junction bases outside the gene matches: 6. The CDR3 covers 16 residues. Germline loops: CDR1 MNHEY, CDR2 SMNVEV (reference sequence).

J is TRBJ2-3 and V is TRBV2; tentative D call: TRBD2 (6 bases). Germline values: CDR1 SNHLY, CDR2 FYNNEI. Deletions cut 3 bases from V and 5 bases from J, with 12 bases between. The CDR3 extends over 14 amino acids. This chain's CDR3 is CASSERRAKDTQYF. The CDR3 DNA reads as TGTGCCAGCAGTGAGAGGAGGGCCAAAGATACGCAGTATTTT.

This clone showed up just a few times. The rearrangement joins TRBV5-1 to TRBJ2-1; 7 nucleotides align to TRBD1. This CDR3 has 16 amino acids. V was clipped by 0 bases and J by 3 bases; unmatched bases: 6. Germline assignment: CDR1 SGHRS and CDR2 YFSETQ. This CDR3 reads CASSLAGQGVYNEQFF. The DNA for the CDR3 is TGCGCCAGCAGCTTGGCGGGTCAGGGGGTCTACAATGAGCAGTTCTTC.

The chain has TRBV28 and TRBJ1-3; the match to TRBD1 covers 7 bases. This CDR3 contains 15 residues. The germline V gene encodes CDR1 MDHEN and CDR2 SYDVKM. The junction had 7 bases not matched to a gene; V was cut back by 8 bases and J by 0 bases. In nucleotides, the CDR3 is TGTGCCAGCCGGGACAGTTTCGGCTCTGGAAACACCATATATTTT. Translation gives CASRDSFGSGNTIYF. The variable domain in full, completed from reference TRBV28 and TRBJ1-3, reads DVKVTQSSRYLVKRTGEKVFLECVQDMDHENMFWYRQDPGLGLRLIYFSYDVKMKEKGDIPEGYSVSREKKERFSLILESASTNQTSMYLCASRDSFGSGNTIYFGEGSWLTVV.

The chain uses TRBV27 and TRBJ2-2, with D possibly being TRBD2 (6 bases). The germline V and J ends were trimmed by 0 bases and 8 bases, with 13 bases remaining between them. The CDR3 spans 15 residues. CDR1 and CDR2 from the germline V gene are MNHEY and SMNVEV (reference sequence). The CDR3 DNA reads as TGTGCCAGCAGTTTATCAGTTGCGGGAAGAGGGGAGCTGTTTTTT. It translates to CASSLSVAGRGELFF.

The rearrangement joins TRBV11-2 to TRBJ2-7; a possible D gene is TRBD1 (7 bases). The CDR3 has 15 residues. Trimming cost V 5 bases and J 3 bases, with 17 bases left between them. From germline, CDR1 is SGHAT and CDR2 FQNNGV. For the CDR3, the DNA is TGTGCCAGCAGCCCCACGGCGGGACAGAGCTACGAGCAGTACTTC. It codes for CASSPTAGQSYEQYF.

CDR3 DNA sequence: TGTGCCAGCAGTTACTCCGAGCTAAATCAGCCCCAGCATTTT. Translated, it gives CASSYSELNQPQHF. The chain combines TRBV6-5 with TRBJ1-5; D unclear. The V end lost 0 bases, the J end lost 4 bases, and 7 bases lay between the germline ends. The CDR3 totals 14 residues. Germline V gene data show CDR1 as MNHEY and CDR2 as SVGAGI.

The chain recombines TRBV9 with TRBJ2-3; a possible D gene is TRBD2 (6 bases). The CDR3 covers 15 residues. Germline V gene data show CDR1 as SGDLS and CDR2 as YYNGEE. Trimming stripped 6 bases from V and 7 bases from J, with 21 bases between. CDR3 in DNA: TGTGCCAGCACCCCCCGGGACTCATTATCGAATACGCAGTATTTT. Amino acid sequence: CASTPRDSLSNTQYF.

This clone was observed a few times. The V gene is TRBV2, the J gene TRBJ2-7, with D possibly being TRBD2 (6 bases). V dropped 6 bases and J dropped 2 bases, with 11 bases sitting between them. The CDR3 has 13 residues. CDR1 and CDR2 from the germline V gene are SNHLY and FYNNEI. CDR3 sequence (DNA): TGTGCCAGCAGCGCGGGGCCGGCCTACGAGCAGTACTTC. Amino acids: CASSAGPAYEQYF.

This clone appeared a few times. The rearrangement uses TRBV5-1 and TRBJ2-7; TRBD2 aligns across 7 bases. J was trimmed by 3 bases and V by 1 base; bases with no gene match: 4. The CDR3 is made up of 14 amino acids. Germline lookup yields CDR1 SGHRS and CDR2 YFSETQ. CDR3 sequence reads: CASSLSRGGYEQYF. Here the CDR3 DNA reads TGCGCCAGCAGCTTGTCCCGCGGGGGCTACGAGCAGTACTTC.

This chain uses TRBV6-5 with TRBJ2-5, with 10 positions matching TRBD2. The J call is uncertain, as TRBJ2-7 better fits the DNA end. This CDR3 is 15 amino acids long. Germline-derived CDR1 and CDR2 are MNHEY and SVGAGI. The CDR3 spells CASSQFGLAGVEQYF. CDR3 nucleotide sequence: TGTGCCAGCAGCCAATTCGGGCTAGCGGGAGTCGAGCAGTACTTC.

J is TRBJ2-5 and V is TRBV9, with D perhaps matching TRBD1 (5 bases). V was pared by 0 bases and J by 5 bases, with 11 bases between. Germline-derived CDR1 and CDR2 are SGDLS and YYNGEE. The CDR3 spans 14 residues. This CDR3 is CASSVGGARETQYF. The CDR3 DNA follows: TGTGCCAGCAGCGTAGGTGGGGCCCGGGAGACCCAGTACTTC.

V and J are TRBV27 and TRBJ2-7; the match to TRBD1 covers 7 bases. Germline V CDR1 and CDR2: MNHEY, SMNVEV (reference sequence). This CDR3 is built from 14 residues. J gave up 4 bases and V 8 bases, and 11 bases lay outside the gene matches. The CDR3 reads CASALSGQRYEQYF. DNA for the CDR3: TGTGCCAGCGCGCTATCGGGACAGCGTTACGAGCAGTACTTC.

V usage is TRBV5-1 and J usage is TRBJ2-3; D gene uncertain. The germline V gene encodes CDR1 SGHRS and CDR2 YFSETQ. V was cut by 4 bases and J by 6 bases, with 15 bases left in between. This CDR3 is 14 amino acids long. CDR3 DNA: TGCGCCAGCAGCCCCACCGGAACCGGGGATACGCAGTATTTT. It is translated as CASSPTGTGDTQYF.

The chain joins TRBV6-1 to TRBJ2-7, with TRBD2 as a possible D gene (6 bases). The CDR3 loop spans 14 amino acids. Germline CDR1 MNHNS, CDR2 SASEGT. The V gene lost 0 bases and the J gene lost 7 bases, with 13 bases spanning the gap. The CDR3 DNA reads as TGTGCCAGCAGTGAAGCCGGGACTCCCCAGGAGCAGTACTTC. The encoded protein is CASSEAGTPQEQYF.

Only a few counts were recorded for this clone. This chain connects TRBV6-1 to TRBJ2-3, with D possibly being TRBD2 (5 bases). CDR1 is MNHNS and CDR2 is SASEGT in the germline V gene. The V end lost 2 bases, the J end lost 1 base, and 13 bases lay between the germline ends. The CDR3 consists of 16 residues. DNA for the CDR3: TGTGCCAGCAGTGAACTCGGGGTCCTGGGCACAGATACGCAGTATTTT. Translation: CASSELGVLGTDTQYF.

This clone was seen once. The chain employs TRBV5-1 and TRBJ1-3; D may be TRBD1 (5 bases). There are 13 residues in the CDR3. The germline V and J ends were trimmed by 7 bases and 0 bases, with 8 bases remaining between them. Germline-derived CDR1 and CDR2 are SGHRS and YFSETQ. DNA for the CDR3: TGCGCCAGCTTCGACAGCTCTGGAAACACCATATATTTT. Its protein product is CASFDSSGNTIYF.

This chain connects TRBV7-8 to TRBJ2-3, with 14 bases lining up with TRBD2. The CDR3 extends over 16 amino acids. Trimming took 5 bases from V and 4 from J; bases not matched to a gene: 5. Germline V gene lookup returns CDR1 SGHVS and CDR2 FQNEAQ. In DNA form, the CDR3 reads TGTGCCAGCAGCCGAGGACTAGCGGGAGGCGCAGATACGCAGTATTTT. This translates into CASSRGLAGGADTQYF.